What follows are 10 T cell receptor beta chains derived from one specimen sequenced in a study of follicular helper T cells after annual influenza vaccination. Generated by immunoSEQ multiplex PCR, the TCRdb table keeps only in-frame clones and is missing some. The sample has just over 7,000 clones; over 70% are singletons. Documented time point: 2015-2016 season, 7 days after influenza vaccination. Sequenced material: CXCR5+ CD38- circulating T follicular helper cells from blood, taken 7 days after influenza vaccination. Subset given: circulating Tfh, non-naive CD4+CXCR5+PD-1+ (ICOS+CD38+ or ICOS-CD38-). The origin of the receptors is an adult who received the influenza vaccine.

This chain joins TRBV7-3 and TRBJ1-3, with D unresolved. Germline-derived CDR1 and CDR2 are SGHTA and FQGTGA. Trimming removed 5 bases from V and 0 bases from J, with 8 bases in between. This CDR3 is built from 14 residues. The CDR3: CASSPSGSGNTIYF. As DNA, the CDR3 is TGTGCCAGCAGCCCTTCAGGCTCTGGAAACACCATATATTTT. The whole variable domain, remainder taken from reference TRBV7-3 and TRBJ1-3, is GAGVSQTPSNKVTEKGKYVELRCDPISGHTALYWYRQSLGQGPEFLIYFQGTGAADDSGLPNDRFFAVRPEGSVSTLKIQRTERGDSAVYLCASSPSGSGNTIYFGEGSWLTVV.

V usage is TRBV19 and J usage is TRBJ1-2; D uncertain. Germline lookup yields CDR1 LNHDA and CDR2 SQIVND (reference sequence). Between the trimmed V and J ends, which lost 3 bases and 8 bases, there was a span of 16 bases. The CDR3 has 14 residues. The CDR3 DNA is TGTGCCAGTAGTATCCTGACGTCCGGAGCGGGCTACACCTTC. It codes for CASSILTSGAGYTF.

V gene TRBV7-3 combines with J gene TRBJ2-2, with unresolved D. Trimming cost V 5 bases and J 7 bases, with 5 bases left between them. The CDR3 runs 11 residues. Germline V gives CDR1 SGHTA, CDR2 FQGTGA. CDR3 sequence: CASSAGGELFF. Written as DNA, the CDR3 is TGTGCCAGCAGCGCAGGCGGGGAGCTGTTTTTT.

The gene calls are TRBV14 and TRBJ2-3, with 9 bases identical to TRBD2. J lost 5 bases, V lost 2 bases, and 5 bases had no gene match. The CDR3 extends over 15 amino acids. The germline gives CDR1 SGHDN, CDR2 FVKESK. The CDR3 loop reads CASSQRAGGGDTQYF. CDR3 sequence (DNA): TGTGCCAGCAGCCAACGAGCGGGAGGAGGAGATACGCAGTATTTT.

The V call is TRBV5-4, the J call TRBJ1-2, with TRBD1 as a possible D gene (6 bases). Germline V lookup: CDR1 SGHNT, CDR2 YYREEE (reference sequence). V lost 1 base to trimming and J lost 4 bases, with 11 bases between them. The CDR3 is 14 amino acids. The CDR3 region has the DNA TGTGCCAGCAGCTTGAAGGGGGGGATCTATGGCTACACCTTC. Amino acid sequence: CASSLKGGIYGYTF.

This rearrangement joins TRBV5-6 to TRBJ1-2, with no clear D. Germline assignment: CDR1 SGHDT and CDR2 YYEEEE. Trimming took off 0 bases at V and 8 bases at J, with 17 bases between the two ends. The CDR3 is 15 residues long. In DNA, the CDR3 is TGTGCCAGCAGCTTGGCGGGAGCCCCCGGGAAGGGCTACACCTTC. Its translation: CASSLAGAPGKGYTF.

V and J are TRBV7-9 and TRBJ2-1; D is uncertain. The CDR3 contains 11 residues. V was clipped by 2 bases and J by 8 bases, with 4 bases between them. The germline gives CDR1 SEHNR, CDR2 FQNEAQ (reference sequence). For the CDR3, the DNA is TGTGCCAGCAGCTTAATTGATGAGCAGTTCTTC. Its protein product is CASSLIDEQFF.

The CDR3, as DNA: TGTGCCAGCAGGGAAAGAGGGGAGACCCAGTACTTC. The encoded protein is CASRERGETQYF. The chain carries TRBV2 and TRBJ2-5, with a possible D match to TRBD2 (5 bases). The CDR3 covers 12 residues. Trimming left V 6 bases short and J 5 bases short, with 10 bases between. The germline V gene encodes CDR1 SNHLY and CDR2 FYNNEI.

The CDR3 nucleotides read TGTGCCAGCAGCGTAGCCCACAACACCGAGCAGTACTTC. Translation gives CASSVAHNTEQYF. The V and J genes are TRBV9 and TRBJ2-7; D call uncertain. Trimming removed 0 bases at V and 6 bases at J, with 10 bases between. Germline values: CDR1 SGDLS, CDR2 YYNGEE. The CDR3 totals 13 residues.

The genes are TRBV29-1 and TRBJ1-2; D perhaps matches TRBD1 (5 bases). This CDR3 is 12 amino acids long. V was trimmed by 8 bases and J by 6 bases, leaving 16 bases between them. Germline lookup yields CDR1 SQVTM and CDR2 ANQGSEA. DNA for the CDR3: TGCAGCATCGGGGCTTACTATGATGGCTACACCTTC. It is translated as CSIGAYYDGYTF. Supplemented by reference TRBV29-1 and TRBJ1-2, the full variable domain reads SAVISQKPSRDICQRGTSLTIQCQVDSQVTMMFWYRQQPGQSLTLIATANQGSEATYESGFVIDKFPISRPNLTFSTLTVSNMSPEDSSIYLCSIGAYYDGYTFGSGTRLTVV.